These 22 T cell receptor beta chains share one sample of origin, sequenced in a study of blood T cell repertoires in COVID-19. Only in-frame clones appear in the TCRdb table, and some are missing; sequencing was by immunoSEQ multiplex PCR. There are some 110,000 clones in the sample; about nine tenths occur only once, and less than 2% lies in the top ten. Sequencing was done on a sample of peripheral blood. These receptors all stem from a human donor with active COVID-19. The donor label of this sample is uncertain.

The CDR3 DNA is TGTGCCAGCAGTTTAGATGGGACAGGGGGCTACGAGCAGTACTTC. Residues: CASSLDGTGGYEQYF. The chain couples TRBV28 to TRBJ2-7, with TRBD1 identical over 11 bases. This CDR3 has 15 amino acids. CDR1 is MDHEN and CDR2 is SYDVKM in the germline V gene. J lost 3 bases, V lost 2 bases, and 3 bases had no gene match.

The rearrangement joins TRBV6-5 to TRBJ1-5; TRBD1 might be the D (6 bases). Germline lookup yields CDR1 MNHEY and CDR2 SVGAGI. This CDR3 contains 15 residues. Trimming removed 5 bases at V and 2 bases at J, with 13 bases between. CDR3 residues: CASSKTGLRNQPQHF. CDR3 nucleotide sequence: TGTGCCAGCAGTAAAACAGGGTTACGCAATCAGCCCCAGCATTTT.

The chain joins TRBV18 to TRBJ2-3; no firm D call. The CDR3 sequence is 16 residues long. Per the germline V gene, CDR1 is KGHSH and CDR2 is LQKENI. V was cut by 2 bases and J by 2 bases, with 14 bases left in between. The CDR3 loop reads CASSPEQARITDTQYF. In DNA form, the CDR3 reads TGTGCCAGCTCACCAGAGCAGGCCCGGATCACAGATACGCAGTATTTT. The full variable domain, its missing parts supplied by reference TRBV18 and TRBJ2-3, is NAGVMQNPRHLVRRRGQEARLRCSPMKGHSHVYWYRQLPEEGLKFMVYLQKENIIDESGMPKERFSAEFPKEGPSILRIQQVVRGDSAAYFCASSPEQARITDTQYFGPGTRLTVL.

The chain recombines TRBV9 with TRBJ2-7, with 8 positions matching TRBD1. With 1 base clipped from V and 2 bases from J, the junction kept 5 bases outside the gene matches. Germline V lookup: CDR1 SGDLS, CDR2 YYNGEE. CDR3 length: 15 residues. Here the CDR3 DNA reads TGTGCCAGCAGCGTAACCGGGACAGGTACCTACGAGCAGTACTTC. As protein: CASSVTGTGTYEQYF.

V gene TRBV28 combines with J gene TRBJ2-5; 14 bases map to TRBD2. V was clipped by 3 bases and J by 2 bases; unmatched bases: 11. Germline V CDR1 and CDR2: MDHEN, SYDVKM. This CDR3 is 19 amino acids long. CDR3 loop: CASSFRAGLAGGLQETQYF. The CDR3 bases are TGTGCCAGCAGTTTTCGCGCCGGACTAGCGGGGGGCCTTCAAGAGACCCAGTACTTC.

J is TRBJ1-1 and V is TRBV5-4; 7 bases map to TRBD1. V shed 5 bases, J shed 3 bases, and the junction held 10 bases outside the gene matches. Germline V gene lookup returns CDR1 SGHNT and CDR2 YYREEE (reference sequence). This CDR3 comprises 15 residues. The CDR3 is CASSQRQGSYTEAFF. As DNA, the CDR3 is TGTGCCAGCAGTCAACGACAGGGTTCGTACACTGAAGCTTTCTTT.

The chain carries TRBV10-1 and TRBJ2-3; perhaps TRBD1 as D (6 bases). The germline gives CDR1 WNHNN, CDR2 SYGVQD (reference sequence). V was shortened by 6 bases and J by 4 bases, with 11 bases between the two germline ends. The CDR3 extends over 13 amino acids. The CDR3 loop is CASSSQGADTQYF. CDR3 nucleotide sequence: TGCGCCAGCAGCTCACAGGGCGCAGATACGCAGTATTTT.

V and J are TRBV4-1 and TRBJ2-7; TRBD1 matches 8 bases. The V segment lost 4 bases and the J segment 5 bases; nucleotides outside the gene matches: 7. Germline CDR1 and CDR2: MGHRA and YSYEKL. The CDR3 totals 14 residues. CDR3 residues: CASSRKTGADEQYF. The CDR3 coding sequence is TGCGCCAGCAGCCGCAAGACAGGGGCGGACGAGCAGTACTTC.

This chain uses TRBV27 with TRBJ2-3; 13 nucleotides line up with TRBD2. Germline V gives CDR1 MNHEY, CDR2 SMNVEV (reference sequence). This CDR3 has 18 residues. Trimming took 0 bases from V and 5 from J; bases not matched to a gene: 8. Here the CDR3 reads CASSLSISGLAGIDTQYF. DNA of the CDR3: TGTGCCAGCAGTTTATCGATTTCGGGACTAGCGGGGATAGATACGCAGTATTTT.

In DNA, the CDR3 is TGCGCCAGCAGCTTGGCCGTGGGACAGGGGGACGGTGGCTACACCTTC. It yields the protein CASSLAVGQGDGGYTF. The chain carries TRBV5-1 and TRBJ1-2; the match to TRBD1 covers 11 bases. V trimming: 0 bases; J trimming: 7 bases; junction bases outside the gene matches: 8. The CDR3 is 16 amino acids. Germline values: CDR1 SGHRS, CDR2 YFSETQ. Full variable domain (outside the CDR3, taken from reference TRBV5-1 and TRBJ1-2): KAGVTQTPRYLIKTRGQQVTLSCSPISGHRSVSWYQQTPGQGLQFLFEYFSETQRNKGNFPGRFSGRQFSNSRSEMNVSTLELGDSALYLCASSLAVGQGDGGYTFGSGTRLTVV.

The chain combines TRBV5-1 with TRBJ2-5; 9 bases align to TRBD2. CDR1 SGHRS and CDR2 YFSETQ come from the germline V gene. This CDR3 has 16 residues. V lost 4 bases to trimming and J lost 2 bases; unmatched junction nucleotides: 9. CDR3 coding DNA: TGCGCCAGCAGCCCAACTAGCGGGCCCAATCAAGAGACCCAGTACTTC. This codes for CASSPTSGPNQETQYF.

The chain has TRBV7-2 and TRBJ2-2; TRBD1 might be the D (5 bases). The CDR3 covers 15 residues. Trimming removed 0 bases from V and 3 bases from J, with 8 bases in between. CDR1 is SGHTA and CDR2 is FQGNSA in the germline V gene. The CDR3 DNA follows: TGTGCCAGCAGCTTAGCGACAGTGTACACCGGGGAGCTGTTTTTT. The encoded protein is CASSLATVYTGELFF.

The V call is TRBV7-2, the J call TRBJ1-6; D unresolved. The CDR3 has 15 residues. The germline V and J ends were trimmed by 0 bases and 6 bases, with 9 bases remaining between them. Germline V gives CDR1 SGHTA, CDR2 FQGNSA. The CDR3 is CASSLARRVNSPLHF. In DNA, the CDR3 is TGTGCCAGCAGCTTAGCTAGACGGGTTAATTCACCCCTCCACTTT. Filled out from reference TRBV7-2 and TRBJ1-6, the complete variable domain reads GAGVSQSPSNKVTEKGKDVELRCDPISGHTALYWYRQSLGQGLEFLIYFQGNSAPDKSGLPSDRFSAERTGGSVSTLTIQRTQQEDSAVYLCASSLARRVNSPLHFGNGTRLTVT.

The CDR3 here is CASSGGQIETQYF. Written as DNA, the CDR3 is TGTGCCAGCAGCGGGGGACAGATAGAGACCCAGTACTTC. This rearrangement joins TRBV5-5 to TRBJ2-5, with 7 positions matching TRBD1. This CDR3 region has 13 residues. CDR1 is SGHKS, CDR2 YYEKEE, per germline (reference sequence). Trimming took 4 bases from V and 4 from J; bases not matched to a gene: 4.

The V and J genes are TRBV3-1 (or the pseudogene TRBV3-2) and TRBJ1-1; 9 bases match TRBD1. Germline lookup yields CDR1 LGHDT and CDR2 YNNKEL (reference sequence). V lost 8 bases and J lost 5; bases outside the gene matches: 6. The CDR3 has 13 amino acids. CDR3 protein: CASRTGGRTEAFF. CDR3 bases: TGTGCCAGCCGTACAGGGGGCAGGACTGAAGCTTTCTTT.

J is TRBJ2-2 and V is TRBV5-4; 7 bases agree with TRBD2. Per germline, CDR1 SGHNT and CDR2 YYREEE (reference sequence). V trimming: 7 bases; J trimming: 6 bases; junction bases outside the gene matches: 12. The CDR3 is 15 residues long. CDR3 sequence reads: CASGGSGGRAGELFF. In nucleotides, the CDR3 is TGTGCCAGCGGAGGGTCGGGGGGTAGGGCCGGGGAGCTGTTTTTT.

The chain couples TRBV29-1 to TRBJ1-2; 12 bases line up with TRBD1. CDR3 length: 15 residues. V lost 6 bases to trimming and J lost 8 bases; unmatched junction nucleotides: 13. Looked up from germline, CDR1 is SQVTM and CDR2 is ANQGSEA. CDR3 residues: CSVSASGTGGGGYTF. CDR3 nucleotide sequence: TGCAGCGTCTCCGCATCCGGGACAGGGGGCGGGGGCTACACCTTC.

This chain uses TRBV30 with TRBJ2-7, with D tentatively TRBD1 (9 bases). V was clipped by 2 bases and J by 4 bases, with 18 bases between them. This CDR3 contains 15 residues. Germline CDR1 and CDR2: GTSNPN and SVGIG (reference sequence). Here the CDR3 reads CAWSRGGTGQYEQYF. The DNA of the CDR3 is TGTGCCTGGAGTCGGGGGGGGACAGGGCAATACGAGCAGTACTTC.

This sequence joins TRBV7-2 and TRBJ2-7, with 9 bases aligning to TRBD2. V shed 0 bases, J shed 1 base, and the junction held 4 bases outside the gene matches. The CDR3 has 16 amino acids. Germline assignment: CDR1 SGHTA and CDR2 FQGNSA. CDR3 sequence: CASSLAAAGGSYEQYF. Written as DNA, the CDR3 is TGTGCCAGCAGCTTAGCGGCAGCGGGGGGTTCCTACGAGCAGTACTTC. Full variable domain (outside the CDR3, taken from reference TRBV7-2 and TRBJ2-7): GAGVSQSPSNKVTEKGKDVELRCDPISGHTALYWYRQSLGQGLEFLIYFQGNSAPDKSGLPSDRFSAERTGGSVSTLTIQRTQQEDSAVYLCASSLAAAGGSYEQYFGPGTRLTVT.

V and J are TRBV5-1 and TRBJ2-5; TRBD2 aligns across 7 bases. After removal of 5 bases from V and 0 bases from J, the junction contained 4 bases not matched to a gene. The CDR3 loop spans 14 amino acids. Germline loops: CDR1 SGHRS, CDR2 YFSETQ. The CDR3: CASSASGNQETQYF. The DNA for the CDR3 is TGCGCCAGCAGTGCTAGCGGAAACCAAGAGACCCAGTACTTC.

This CDR3 reads CASSPGITEAFF. In DNA, the CDR3 is TGTGCCAGCAGCCCAGGGATTACTGAAGCTTTCTTT. The chain has TRBV7-9 and TRBJ1-1; weak D call: TRBD1 (5 bases). Germline values: CDR1 SEHNR, CDR2 FQNEAQ (reference sequence). V was clipped by 5 bases and J by 5 bases, with 9 bases between them. The CDR3 covers 12 residues.

The rearrangement joins TRBV18 to TRBJ2-2, with D possibly matching TRBD1 (6 bases). The CDR3 is 18 residues long. Trimming took 2 bases from V and 2 from J, leaving 18 bases between them. CDR1 and CDR2 (germline): KGHSH, LQKENI. CDR3 DNA: TGTGCCAGCTCACCATTGTGGGACACTCTCGTAAACACCGGGGAGCTGTTTTTT. Translated: CASSPLWDTLVNTGELFF.